Below, 17 T cell receptor beta chains from the same sample are listed, as sequenced in a study of blood T cell repertoires in COVID-19. Assay used: immunoSEQ multiplex PCR; TCRdb lists only in-frame clones, some missing. The sample consists of over 450,000 clones, 75% to 90% of them appearing once. The sequencing sample was made of peripheral blood. All receptors derive from a man aged 18 to 30 with COVID-19, enrolled during active disease.

The CDR3 coding sequence is TGTGCCACCCGCGGGGGCTCGGACACTGAAGCTTTCTTT. This encodes CATRGGSDTEAFF. This chain connects TRBV2 to TRBJ1-1; possible D gene TRBD1, 6 bases. This CDR3 comprises 13 residues. The germline V gene has CDR1 SNHLY and CDR2 FYNNEI. Trimming shortened V by 10 bases and J by 3 bases, and 15 bases separated the two germline ends.

This chain connects TRBV7-2 to TRBJ1-3; D is uncertain. This CDR3 is built from 15 residues. The ends were cut back, 1 base at V and 4 bases at J, with 11 bases in the middle. Germline V gene lookup returns CDR1 SGHTA and CDR2 FQGNSA. CDR3 protein: CASSLVTGSGNTIYF. Here the CDR3 DNA reads TGTGCCAGCAGCTTAGTTACGGGATCCGGAAACACCATATATTTT.

This clone showed up just once. This rearrangement joins TRBV5-4 to TRBJ1-3; no reliable D call. V lost 0 bases, J lost 7 bases, and 14 bases lay in between. There are 15 residues in the CDR3. CDR1 is SGHNT, CDR2 YYREEE, per germline (reference sequence). CDR3 DNA: TGTGCCAGCAGCTTGGGGTCCCTCGCTGAGAACACCATATATTTT. Protein: CASSLGSLAENTIYF.

The chain is built from TRBV10-2 and TRBJ2-7; perhaps TRBD2 as D (6 bases). V dropped 3 bases and J dropped 5 bases, with 14 bases sitting between them. The CDR3 sequence is 14 residues long. In germline, CDR1 is WSHSY, CDR2 SAAADI. The CDR3 DNA follows: TGCGCCAGCAGTGACGGGAGAAGTTTCGACGAGCAGTACTTC. Translating it yields CASSDGRSFDEQYF.

The chain has TRBV6-5 and TRBJ1-3; D perhaps matches TRBD1 (5 bases). The V end lost 5 bases, the J end lost 0 bases, and 11 bases lay between the germline ends. This CDR3 has 15 amino acids. Germline V CDR1 and CDR2: MNHEY, SVGAGI. CDR3 in DNA: TGTGCCAGCAGTCGGGACTTTAGCTCTGGAAACACCATATATTTT. This translates into CASSRDFSSGNTIYF.

V gene TRBV27 combines with J gene TRBJ1-4; 7 bases match TRBD1. With 6 bases clipped from V and 7 bases from J, the junction kept 5 bases outside the gene matches. Germline V CDR1 and CDR2: MNHEY, SMNVEV (reference sequence). The CDR3 has 13 amino acids. CDR3 sequence (DNA): TGTGCCAGCAGGACCACAGGGGTTGAAAAACTGTTTTTT. Its translation: CASRTTGVEKLFF.

This chain uses TRBV10-3 with TRBJ1-2, with D unclear. The CDR3 is 14 residues long. The ends were cut back, 3 bases at V and 2 bases at J, with 10 bases in the middle. Germline V gene data show CDR1 as ENHRY and CDR2 as SYGVKD. The DNA for the CDR3 is TGTGCCATCAGTGATATAAGACACAACTATGGCTACACCTTC. It specifies CAISDIRHNYGYTF.

V and J are TRBV9 and TRBJ2-4; 8 bases map to TRBD2. V was clipped by 3 bases and J by 7 bases; unmatched bases: 3. CDR1 is SGDLS and CDR2 is YYNGEE in the germline V gene. CDR3 size: 13 residues. DNA of the CDR3: TGTGCCAGCAGCGCCGGGAGGGTTAACATTCAGTACTTC. This gives the protein CASSAGRVNIQYF.

The genes are TRBV29-1 and TRBJ2-3, with D unresolved. Trimming removed 6 bases at V and 3 bases at J, with 13 bases between. The germline V gene has CDR1 SQVTM and CDR2 ANQGSEA. CDR3 length equals 13 residues. CDR3 in DNA: TGCAGCGTGGCCCTAGTTGTAACAGATACGCAGTATTTT. Its protein is CSVALVVTDTQYF.

V usage is TRBV29-1 and J usage is TRBJ2-1; D might be TRBD1 (7 bases). The CDR3 runs 14 residues. Trimming stripped 5 bases from V and 5 bases from J, with 16 bases between. The germline V gene has CDR1 SQVTM and CDR2 ANQGSEA. The CDR3: CSVHARGADNEQFF. The CDR3 nucleotides read TGCAGCGTTCATGCCAGGGGGGCCGACAATGAGCAGTTCTTC.

The CDR3 protein is CASSPSGTSGGAVDEQFF. CDR3 bases: TGCGCCAGCAGCCCGAGCGGGACTAGCGGGGGGGCAGTCGATGAGCAGTTCTTC. The chain carries TRBV5-1 and TRBJ2-1; TRBD2 agrees at 16 bases. CDR1 and CDR2 from the germline V gene are SGHRS and YFSETQ. With 4 bases clipped from V and 8 bases from J, the junction kept 12 bases outside the gene matches. The length of the CDR3 is 18 residues.

The rearrangement uses TRBV18 and TRBJ2-1, with 9 bases fitting TRBD2. Looked up from germline, CDR1 is KGHSH and CDR2 is LQKENI. This CDR3 spans 16 amino acids. With 3 bases clipped from V and 3 bases from J, the junction kept 6 bases outside the gene matches. This CDR3 reads CASSPALAGNYNEQFF. DNA for the CDR3: TGTGCCAGCTCACCGGCCCTAGCGGGGAACTACAATGAGCAGTTCTTC. Full variable domain (missing parts from reference TRBV18 and TRBJ2-1): NAGVMQNPRHLVRRRGQEARLRCSPMKGHSHVYWYRQLPEEGLKFMVYLQKENIIDESGMPKERFSAEFPKEGPSILRIQQVVRGDSAAYFCASSPALAGNYNEQFFGPGTRLTVL.

V gene TRBV7-9 combines with J gene TRBJ1-2; tentative D call: TRBD1 (5 bases). Trimming took off 5 bases at V and 6 bases at J, with 16 bases between the two ends. The germline V gene encodes CDR1 SEHNR and CDR2 FQNEAQ (reference sequence). The CDR3 has 14 amino acids. Written as DNA, the CDR3 is TGTGCCAGCAGCGGCGTGGCGGGGGACCATGGCTACACCTTC. Amino acid sequence: CASSGVAGDHGYTF.

The sample holds one count of this clone. The gene calls are TRBV28 and TRBJ2-2; 11 nucleotides align to TRBD2. The ends lost 6 bases at V and 3 bases at J; junction bases unmatched: 0. Germline V lookup: CDR1 MDHEN, CDR2 SYDVKM. The CDR3 is made up of 14 amino acids. DNA for the CDR3: TGTGCCAGCAGACTAGCGGGGGACACCGGGGAGCTGTTTTTT. Its protein product is CASRLAGDTGELFF.

The chain has TRBV11-1 and TRBJ2-3, with D hard to call. V lost 2 bases and J lost 5, with 8 bases in between. The CDR3 is made up of 13 amino acids. Germline CDR1 SGHAT, CDR2 FQDESV (reference sequence). The CDR3 DNA follows: TGTGCCAGCAGCTTACAAACGGTAGATACGCAGTATTTT. Protein sequence: CASSLQTVDTQYF. Combining the CDR3 with reference TRBV11-1 and TRBJ2-3 gives the whole variable domain EAEVAQSPRYKITEKSQAVAFWCDPISGHATLYWYRQILGQGPELLVQFQDESVVDDSQLPKDRFSAERLKGVDSTLKIQPAELGDSAMYLCASSLQTVDTQYFGPGTRLTVL.

This clone was detected once. Since no conserved phenylalanine or tryptophan closes the CDR3, a read error is the likely cause. The DNA is left out, because the CDR3 cannot be placed on it with certainty; the CDR3 is given as TCRdb lists it. V gene TRBV6-6 combines with J gene TRBJ2-7; the table's D call of TRBD2 was not tested on the DNA. Counting both end residues, the CDR3 totals 13 amino acids. Germline V gene sequence: CDR1 MNHNY, CDR2 SVGAGI (reference sequence). The CDR3 reads CAIKKVPSGTSPL.

V is TRBV30 and J is TRBJ2-5; a possible D gene is TRBD2 (6 bases). Trimming removed 3 bases at V and 7 bases at J, with 9 bases between. CDR1 GTSNPN and CDR2 SVGIG come from the germline V gene (reference sequence). The CDR3 runs 11 residues. The chain's CDR3 is CAWREGPTQYF. CDR3 DNA: TGTGCCTGGAGGGAGGGGCCGACCCAGTACTTC.